The next 22 T cell receptor beta chains were all read from a single sample in a study of shared clonotypes between healthy human individuals. Method: immunoSEQ multiplex PCR; TCRdb's copy keeps in-frame clones and lacks some. The sample shows 450,000 to 600,000 clones, more than 65% of them seen only once. The specimen was PBMCs. The receptor source for this set is a woman aged 40 to 50 in good health. Some clones in this sample may be carry-over from other donors' samples.

The rearrangement joins TRBV6-5 to TRBJ1-1, with TRBD1 as a possible D gene (5 bases). The CDR3 covers 13 residues. V lost 6 bases, J lost 4 bases, and 12 bases lay in between. The germline gives CDR1 MNHEY, CDR2 SVGAGI. CDR3 residues: CASRAGLSTEAFF. DNA of the CDR3: TGTGCCAGCAGGGCAGGGCTAAGCACTGAAGCTTTCTTT.

The chain joins TRBV4-3 to TRBJ2-7; TRBD1 might be the D (5 bases). CDR1 and CDR2 from the germline V gene are LGHNA and YSLEER. Trimming removed 0 bases at V and 7 bases at J, with 10 bases between. The CDR3 is 13 residues long. This chain's CDR3 is CASSQDLGVEQYF. CDR3 DNA: TGCGCCAGCAGCCAAGATCTAGGGGTTGAGCAGTACTTC.

The chain is built from TRBV30 and TRBJ1-1; D is perhaps TRBD1 (5 bases). V lost 3 bases and J 4 bases, leaving 12 bases between the germline ends. Per germline, CDR1 GTSNPN and CDR2 SVGIG (reference sequence). The CDR3 has 13 residues. The DNA for the CDR3 is TGTGCCTGGAGCGCCGGGACCGGCACTGAAGCTTTCTTT. Its protein product is CAWSAGTGTEAFF.

This clone occurred once. The chain uses TRBV28 and TRBJ2-7; 7 nucleotides line up with TRBD1. With V trimmed by 7 bases and J by 5 bases, 11 bases remained unmatched. The CDR3 runs to 14 residues. Looked up from germline, CDR1 is MDHEN and CDR2 is SYDVKM. DNA for the CDR3: TGTGCCAGCATCCGCCCCGGGACAGACAACGAGCAGTACTTC. The encoded protein is CASIRPGTDNEQYF. Full variable domain (missing parts from reference TRBV28 and TRBJ2-7): DVKVTQSSRYLVKRTGEKVFLECVQDMDHENMFWYRQDPGLGLRLIYFSYDVKMKEKGDIPEGYSVSREKKERFSLILESASTNQTSMYLCASIRPGTDNEQYFGPGTRLTVT.

This chain uses TRBV30 with TRBJ2-1; 9 positions agree with TRBD1. The CDR3 is made up of 15 amino acids. The V segment lost 0 bases and the J segment 4 bases; nucleotides outside the gene matches: 4. Germline lookup yields CDR1 GTSNPN and CDR2 SVGIG (reference sequence). CDR3 bases: TGTGCCTGGAGTGTAGGGACAGGGCGTTACAATGAGCAGTTCTTC. It is translated as CAWSVGTGRYNEQFF.

This chain links TRBV4-2 with TRBJ2-7, with D possibly TRBD1 on 7 matching bases. Germline CDR1 and CDR2: LGHNA and YNFKEQ. The CDR3 contains 13 residues. V lost 4 bases and J 3 bases, leaving 10 bases between the germline ends. The CDR3 sequence is CASSRGTDYEQYF. The DNA of the CDR3 is TGTGCCAGCAGCCGCGGGACAGACTACGAGCAGTACTTC.

This clone was recorded a few times. V is TRBV6-6 and J is TRBJ2-6; 8 positions agree with TRBD1. CDR1 and CDR2 (germline): MNHNY, SVGAGI (reference sequence). J was trimmed by 11 bases and V by 6 bases; bases with no gene match: 12. This CDR3 is built from 15 residues. CDR3 amino acids: CASSPGQGSFHVLTF. Written as DNA, the CDR3 is TGTGCCAGCAGCCCTGGACAGGGCTCTTTTCACGTCCTGACTTTC.

The chain combines TRBV18 with TRBJ2-1; 11 bases are shared with TRBD2. There are 17 residues in the CDR3. Germline CDR1 reads KGHSH; CDR2 reads LQKENI. V lost 5 bases and J lost 0; bases outside the gene matches: 6. This CDR3 reads CASSSRTSGSSYNEQFF. CDR3 bases: TGTGCCAGCTCATCACGGACTAGCGGGTCCTCCTACAATGAGCAGTTCTTC. The full variable domain, with the rest looked up from reference TRBV18 and TRBJ2-1, is NAGVMQNPRHLVRRRGQEARLRCSPMKGHSHVYWYRQLPEEGLKFMVYLQKENIIDESGMPKERFSAEFPKEGPSILRIQQVVRGDSAAYFCASSSRTSGSSYNEQFFGPGTRLTVL.

The J gene is TRBJ2-1, the V gene TRBV5-4, with D hard to call. The V and J ends lost 2 bases and 6 bases respectively, with 6 bases between them. Germline V gene data show CDR1 as SGHNT and CDR2 as YYREEE (reference sequence). CDR3 size: 12 residues. CDR3 region: CASSFSGNEQFF. The CDR3 DNA reads TGTGCCAGCAGCTTTTCCGGCAATGAGCAGTTCTTC.

The chain couples TRBV9 to TRBJ1-2, with D unclear. Between the trimmed V and J ends, which lost 4 bases and 0 bases, there was a span of 13 bases. Germline assignment: CDR1 SGDLS and CDR2 YYNGEE. The CDR3 is 15 residues long. CDR3 DNA: TGTGCCAGCAGCTCCCATTTGGTGGCTAACTATGGCTACACCTTC. It translates to CASSSHLVANYGYTF. Based on the CDR3 plus reference TRBV9 and TRBJ1-2, the full variable domain is DSGVTQTPKHLITATGQRVTLRCSPRSGDLSVYWYQQSLDQGLQFLIQYYNGEERAKGNILERFSAQQFPDLHSELNLSSLELGDSALYFCASSSHLVANYGYTFGSGTRLTVV.

J is TRBJ1-1 and V is TRBV28; D is perhaps TRBD1 (5 bases). The V gene lost 10 bases and the J gene lost 5 bases, with 17 bases spanning the gap. This CDR3 contains 13 residues. The germline CDR1 and CDR2 sequences are MDHEN and SYDVKM. The CDR3 sequence: CATRSEGRTEAFF. The CDR3 region has the DNA TGTGCCACACGCTCGGAGGGGCGGACTGAAGCTTTCTTT. Supplemented by reference TRBV28 and TRBJ1-1, the full variable domain reads DVKVTQSSRYLVKRTGEKVFLECVQDMDHENMFWYRQDPGLGLRLIYFSYDVKMKEKGDIPEGYSVSREKKERFSLILESASTNQTSMYLCATRSEGRTEAFFGQGTRLTVV.

The chain carries TRBV19 and TRBJ1-2; possibly TRBD1 for D (6 bases). The V end lost 3 bases, the J end lost 8 bases, and 22 bases lay between the germline ends. In germline, CDR1 is LNHDA, CDR2 SQIVND (reference sequence). The CDR3 is 16 amino acids. The CDR3 loop is CASSISSDSGSGGYTF. For the CDR3, the DNA is TGTGCCAGTAGTATTTCTTCGGACAGTGGATCGGGAGGCTACACCTTC.

V is TRBV7-6 and J is TRBJ1-5, with TRBD1 matching over 7 bases. The germline gives CDR1 SGHVS, CDR2 FNYEAQ. The V segment lost 0 bases and the J segment 5 bases; nucleotides outside the gene matches: 1. The length of the CDR3 is 14 residues. CDR3 sequence (DNA): TGTGCCAGCAGCTTAGCCAGGGGGGATCAGCCCCAGCATTTT. This gives the protein CASSLARGDQPQHF.

The chain recombines TRBV9 with TRBJ2-3; D uncertain. CDR3 length equals 12 residues. Per germline, CDR1 SGDLS and CDR2 YYNGEE. Trimming pared 2 bases from V and 5 bases from J, leaving 6 bases between. The CDR3 DNA reads as TGTGCCAGCAGCGTCCAGGTAGATACGCAGTATTTT. Its translation: CASSVQVDTQYF.

This clone appeared a few times. The chain couples TRBV5-6 to TRBJ1-2; no clear D. V was shortened by 0 bases and J by 6 bases, with 6 bases between the two germline ends. CDR1 and CDR2 from the germline V gene are SGHDT and YYEEEE. The CDR3 loop spans 12 amino acids. Here the CDR3 DNA reads TGTGCCAGCAGCTTGGTGGGAGATGGCTACACCTTC. Encoded protein: CASSLVGDGYTF.

The rearrangement links TRBV6-6 to TRBJ1-5, with a tentative D call TRBD1 (6 bases). V was cut by 6 bases and J by 7 bases, with 16 bases left in between. Germline assignment: CDR1 MNHNY and CDR2 SVGAGI (reference sequence). This CDR3 contains 14 residues. In nucleotides, the CDR3 is TGTGCCAGCAGCCGTCCGGGGGCAGGGCAGCCCCAGCATTTT. Encoded protein: CASSRPGAGQPQHF.

V is TRBV6-6 and J is TRBJ2-5; 8 nucleotides line up with TRBD2. Germline V gene sequence: CDR1 MNHNY, CDR2 SVGAGI (reference sequence). J lost 5 bases, V lost 6 bases, and 11 bases had no gene match. The CDR3 is made up of 15 amino acids. The CDR3, as DNA: TGTGCCAGCAGCCCCTCGGGAGGGCCGTGGGAGACCCAGTACTTC. Protein: CASSPSGGPWETQYF.

This clone came up once. The chain is built from TRBV19 and TRBJ2-1; 7 bases match TRBD2. Germline V gives CDR1 LNHDA, CDR2 SQIVND (reference sequence). Losses at the gene ends were 6 bases for V and 0 bases for J; bases not matched to a gene: 8. The length of the CDR3 is 16 residues. In DNA, the CDR3 is TGTGCCAGTAGAAGTTCTAGCGGAGTCTCCTACAATGAGCAGTTCTTC. It specifies CASRSSSGVSYNEQFF.

The chain recombines TRBV4-2 with TRBJ2-7; D is uncertain. The CDR3 runs 13 residues. Trimming shortened V by 0 bases and J by 6 bases, and 9 bases separated the two germline ends. Germline-derived CDR1 and CDR2 are LGHNA and YNFKEQ. The CDR3 region has the DNA TGTGCCAGCAGCCAAGAAACAGCTCGCGAGCAGTACTTC. This translates into CASSQETAREQYF.

The gene calls are TRBV7-3 and TRBJ2-1, with D perhaps matching TRBD2 (6 bases). There are 16 residues in the CDR3. In germline, CDR1 is SGHTA, CDR2 FQGTGA. V shed 2 bases and J shed 0 bases, with 11 bases lying between them. CDR3 sequence (DNA): TGTGCCAGCAGCTTATGGGGGAGGAGCTCCTACAATGAGCAGTTCTTC. As protein: CASSLWGRSSYNEQFF.

This clone was detected a few times. This rearrangement joins TRBV28 to TRBJ2-1; the D gene could be TRBD1 or TRBD2 (5 bases each). The CDR3 is 14 amino acids. CDR1 is MDHEN and CDR2 is SYDVKM in the germline V gene. V shed 3 bases and J shed 7 bases, with 13 bases lying between them. CDR3 coding DNA: TGTGCCAGCAGTTTTCTGGGACGAAAAAATGAGCAGTTCTTC. The encoded protein is CASSFLGRKNEQFF.

The chain carries TRBV7-9 and TRBJ2-1, with TRBD1 matching over 7 bases. This CDR3 has 16 amino acids. Germline CDR1 reads SEHNR; CDR2 reads FQNEAQ (reference sequence). V was pared by 5 bases and J by 7 bases, with 14 bases of the junction left unmatched. This CDR3 is CASSPATGTKGNEQFF. The CDR3, as DNA: TGTGCCAGCAGCCCGGCGACAGGGACAAAGGGTAATGAGCAGTTCTTC.